Sequencing of this TCR beta chain was carried out in a study of blood T cell repertoires in COVID-19. Study-wide context: Sources were T cells, B-cell-depleted T cells, or PBMCs; the material itself was cDNA or gDNA.

Losses at the gene ends were 2 bases for V and 8 bases for J; bases not matched to a gene: 11. This CDR3 comprises 16 residues. In germline, CDR1 is SGHNT, CDR2 YYREEE (reference sequence). Method: immunoSEQ multiplex PCR; TCRdb's copy keeps in-frame clones and lacks some. The table has tens of thousands of clones, roughly 87% seen once. The sample was peripheral blood. This TCR derives from a woman aged 45-59 years with active or convalescent COVID-19. The chain joins TRBV5-4 to TRBJ2-1; the match to TRBD1 covers 9 bases. CDR3 in DNA: TGTGCCAGCAGCTTCCCTGGGGGACAGGGTCCGGATGAGCAGTTCTTC. The encoded protein is CASSFPGGQGPDEQFF.